The 16 T cell receptor beta chains below come from one sample, sequenced in a study of T cells after yellow fever vaccination. TCRdb re-derived calls from the 5' RACE reads in MiXCR, one entry per CDR3 protein. The table shows roughly 260,000 distinct CDR3 sequences, with roughly 13% occurring only once. Material: CD4+ T cells sorted from PBMCs, obtained 45 days after the yellow fever booster vaccination. The receptor source for this set is a man aged 25-45 years who received the YFV17D yellow fever vaccine.

This clonotype was detected ten times or more. This chain uses TRBV5-1 with TRBJ2-7; 8 bases align to TRBD2. Germline lookup yields CDR1 SGHRS and CDR2 YFSETQ. This CDR3 region has 15 residues. J lost 3 bases, V lost 0 bases, and 5 bases had no gene match. The CDR3 sequence is CASSLAGGINYEQYF. CDR3 sequence (DNA): TGCGCCAGCAGCTTGGCGGGGGGGATCAACTACGAGCAGTACTTC.

V gene TRBV7-3 combines with J gene TRBJ2-3, with D perhaps TRBD2 (5 bases). V dropped 4 bases and J dropped 3 bases, with 11 bases sitting between them. Germline assignment: CDR1 SGHTA and CDR2 FQGTGA. CDR3 size: 14 residues. The DNA of the CDR3 is TGTGCCAGCAGCTCGTTCCGGGAAACAGATACGCAGTATTTT. Translation gives CASSSFRETDTQYF. The entire variable domain, with the rest obtained from reference TRBV7-3 and TRBJ2-3, is as follows: GAGVSQTPSNKVTEKGKYVELRCDPISGHTALYWYRQSLGQGPEFLIYFQGTGAADDSGLPNDRFFAVRPEGSVSTLKIQRTERGDSAVYLCASSSFRETDTQYFGPGTRLTVL.

The rearrangement uses TRBV7-3 and TRBJ2-2; no clear D. The CDR3 consists of 12 residues. CDR1 is SGHTA, CDR2 FQGTGA, per germline. The V end was cut by 3 bases, the J end by 6 bases, with 5 bases between. CDR3 in amino acids: CASSFGAGELFF. As DNA, the CDR3 is TGTGCCAGCAGCTTTGGAGCCGGGGAGCTGTTTTTT.

This clonotype was seen at least ten times. This chain connects TRBV7-2 to TRBJ2-1; 8 nucleotides line up with TRBD1. Germline V lookup: CDR1 SGHTA, CDR2 FQGNSA. After removal of 5 bases from V and 1 base from J, the junction contained 1 base not matched to a gene. The CDR3 covers 14 residues. DNA of the CDR3: TGTGCCAGCAGCCGACAGGGGTCCTACAATGAGCAGTTCTTC. It codes for CASSRQGSYNEQFF.

There are a few counts of this clonotype. The V gene is TRBV5-1, the J gene TRBJ2-7; no clear D. CDR1 and CDR2 from the germline V gene are SGHRS and YFSETQ. Trimming removed 0 bases from V and 3 bases from J, with 7 bases in between. CDR3 length: 13 residues. The CDR3 region is CASSLVQDYEQYF. CDR3 sequence (DNA): TGCGCCAGCAGCTTGGTGCAGGACTACGAGCAGTACTTC.

The rearrangement uses TRBV7-2 and TRBJ1-2; a possible D gene is TRBD1 (5 bases). CDR1 is SGHTA and CDR2 is FQGNSA in the germline V gene. V lost 6 bases, J lost 5 bases, and 19 bases lay in between. The CDR3 contains 15 residues. CDR3 coding DNA: TGTGCCAGCAGTGCTGCCGGGACGGGTGGTTATGGCTACACCTTC. Amino acid sequence: CASSAAGTGGYGYTF. Full variable domain (remainder filled in from reference TRBV7-2 and TRBJ1-2): GAGVSQSPSNKVTEKGKDVELRCDPISGHTALYWYRQSLGQGLEFLIYFQGNSAPDKSGLPSDRFSAERTGGSVSTLTIQRTQQEDSAVYLCASSAAGTGGYGYTFGSGTRLTVV.

The chain couples TRBV2 to TRBJ2-1, with D unclear. Germline V gene sequence: CDR1 SNHLY, CDR2 FYNNEI. With 8 bases removed from V and 7 bases from J, the gap between germline ends came to 6 bases. The CDR3 is 10 residues long. The CDR3: CASHFNEQFF. The CDR3 DNA follows: TGTGCCAGCCATTTTAATGAGCAGTTCTTC.

This clonotype was observed a few times. This chain joins TRBV7-6 and TRBJ2-2; 12 positions agree with TRBD2. Trimming at V came to 2 bases and at J to 9 bases, leaving 7 bases not matched to a gene. This CDR3 has 16 amino acids. Per germline, CDR1 SGHVS and CDR2 FNYEAQ. CDR3 nucleotide sequence: TGTGCCAGCAGCTTAAGACTAGCGGGGGTCGGTCGGGAGCTGTTTTTT. Translation gives CASSLRLAGVGRELFF.

This clonotype was found a few times. The CDR3 reads CASSRGLAGTPYEQYF. In DNA form, the CDR3 reads TGTGCCAGCAGCCGAGGACTAGCGGGGACCCCCTACGAGCAGTACTTC. The V and J genes are TRBV7-9 and TRBJ2-7, with TRBD2 matching 12 bases. V was pared by 5 bases and J by 2 bases, with 7 bases of the junction left unmatched. Germline V gene sequence: CDR1 SEHNR, CDR2 FQNEAQ (reference sequence). CDR3 size: 16 residues.

This clonotype was seen repeatedly, ten times or more. This chain links TRBV24-1 with TRBJ2-1, with D perhaps TRBD1 (5 bases). Germline assignment: CDR1 KGHDR and CDR2 SFDVKD. The length of the CDR3 is 13 residues. V was shortened by 4 bases and J by 7 bases, with 10 bases between the two germline ends. The CDR3 here is CATSEPQGNEQFF. In DNA form, the CDR3 reads TGTGCCACCAGTGAACCCCAGGGTAATGAGCAGTTCTTC.

Ten or more counts support this clonotype. V is TRBV20-1 and J is TRBJ2-7; the D is unclear. The germline V and J ends were trimmed by 4 bases and 1 base, with 14 bases remaining between them. CDR1 is DFQATT and CDR2 is SNEGSKA in the germline V gene (reference sequence). CDR3 size: 14 residues. The CDR3 nucleotides are TGCAGTGCTAACCGCCGAAGAGGATCCTACGAGCAGTACTTC. It translates to CSANRRRGSYEQYF.

V and J are TRBV5-1 and TRBJ2-5, with TRBD1 identical over 8 bases. CDR3 length: 14 residues. V shed 4 bases, J shed 5 bases, and the junction held 7 bases outside the gene matches. CDR1 is SGHRS and CDR2 is YFSETQ in the germline V gene. CDR3 in DNA: TGCGCCAGCAGCCCCCAGGGGGCTTCGGAGACCCAGTACTTC. Translating it yields CASSPQGASETQYF.

This clonotype was detected a few times. The chain has TRBV3-1 and TRBJ2-3; D perhaps matches TRBD2 (6 bases). V was clipped by 6 bases and J by 2 bases, with 12 bases between them. Germline CDR1 is LGHDT and CDR2 is YNNKEL (reference sequence). This CDR3 comprises 14 residues. CDR3 residues: CASRRAGATDTQYF. The CDR3 DNA is TGTGCCAGCAGACGAGCGGGCGCCACAGATACGCAGTATTTT.

V usage is TRBV5-1 and J usage is TRBJ2-5, with 9 bases identical to TRBD1. The CDR3 runs 15 residues. The germline gives CDR1 SGHRS, CDR2 YFSETQ. V gave up 4 bases and J gave up 5 bases; unmatched junction bases: 9. CDR3 sequence: CASSMTGGQRETQYF. For the CDR3, the DNA is TGCGCCAGCAGCATGACAGGGGGACAAAGGGAGACCCAGTACTTC.

The chain recombines TRBV7-9 with TRBJ1-2; D gene uncertain. The germline V gene encodes CDR1 SEHNR and CDR2 FQNEAQ (reference sequence). V was pared by 10 bases and J by 1 base, with 4 bases between. CDR3 length: 10 residues. As DNA, the CDR3 is TGTGCCACATATAACTATGGCTACACCTTC. Translating it yields CATYNYGYTF.

To note about this clonotype: A read error may produce the germline difference seen at one junction end. The rearrangement uses TRBV11-2 and TRBJ1-2, with TRBD1 matching over 7 bases. This CDR3 is built from 15 residues. Germline-derived CDR1 and CDR2 are SGHAT and FQNNGV. In DNA, the CDR3 is TGTGCCAGCAGCTTCACAGGGGCAGCTAACCATGGCTACACCTTC. Encoded protein: CASSFTGAANHGYTF.